This TCR beta chain derives from a study of patients and donors after allogeneic stem cell transplantation. Using its own MiXCR run on the RT-PCR reads, TCRdb lists one record per CDR3 protein. Of some 200,000 distinct CDR3 sequences detected, around two fifths appear once; the ten largest clones hold approximately 32%. The CDR3 loop spans 13 amino acids. Germline V gives CDR1 MNHNY, CDR2 SVGAGI (reference sequence). The ends were cut back, 7 bases at V and 5 bases at J, with 14 bases in the middle. The chain combines TRBV6-6 with TRBJ2-5; D is perhaps TRBD1 (6 bases). The specimen sequenced was blood, either unsorted or a sorted T cell fraction (not recorded which). The TCR sequence derives from a human donor who was either an allogeneic HSCT recipient or a stem cell or donor lymphocyte infusion donor (not recorded which). It is not recorded whose cells these are; they may come from a transplant donor. In DNA form, the CDR3 reads TGTGCCAGCATGCAGGGGTCCTGGGAGACCCAGTACTTC. Translating it yields CASMQGSWETQYF.